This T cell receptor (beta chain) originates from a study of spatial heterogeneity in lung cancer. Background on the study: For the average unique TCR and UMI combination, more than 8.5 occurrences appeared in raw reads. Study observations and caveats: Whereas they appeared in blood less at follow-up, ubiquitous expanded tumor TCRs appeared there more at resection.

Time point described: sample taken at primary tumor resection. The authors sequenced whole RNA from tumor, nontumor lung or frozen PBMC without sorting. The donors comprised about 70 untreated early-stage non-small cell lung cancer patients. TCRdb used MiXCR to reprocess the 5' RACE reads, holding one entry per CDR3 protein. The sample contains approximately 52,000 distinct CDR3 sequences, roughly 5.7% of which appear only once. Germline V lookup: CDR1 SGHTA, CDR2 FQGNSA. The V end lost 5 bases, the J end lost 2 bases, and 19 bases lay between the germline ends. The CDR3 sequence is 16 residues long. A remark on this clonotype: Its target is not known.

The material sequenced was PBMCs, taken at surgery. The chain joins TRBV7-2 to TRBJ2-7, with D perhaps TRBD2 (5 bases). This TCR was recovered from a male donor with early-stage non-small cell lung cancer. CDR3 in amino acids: CASSLPSWESTYEQYF. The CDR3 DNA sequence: TGTGCCAGCAGCCTACCGTCGTGGGAGAGCACCTACGAGCAGTACTTC.